Presented here are 10 T cell receptor beta chains from one specimen sequenced in a study of synovial regulatory T cells in juvenile arthritis. Synovial fluid was collected with matched peripheral blood from each patient with active arthritis. Clones were sequenced by immunoSEQ multiplex PCR, and TCRdb holds only the in-frame ones, with some missing. The listing records approximately 3,000 clones. The material sequenced was Treg cells from the synovium. These receptor sequences come from a donor younger than 35 with juvenile idiopathic arthritis.

This clone counts as medium-sized by frequency. The chain combines TRBV10-2 with TRBJ1-2. This CDR3 contains 12 residues. DNA is not on record. CDR1 is WSHSY, CDR2 SAAADI, per germline. The CDR3 loop is CASSGANYGYTF.

The rearrangement uses TRBV7-3 and TRBJ2-1; TCRdb gives TRBD2 as the D gene, but with no DNA this cannot be confirmed. Germline V gene sequence: CDR1 SGHTA, CDR2 FQGTGA. This CDR3 has 15 amino acids. The entry carries no DNA sequence. The CDR3 spells CASSLEFLSYNEQFF.

The chain has TRBV11-3 and TRBJ2-3; the TCRdb call, TRBD2, lacks DNA for checking. CDR3 size: 16 residues. No DNA was logged. Germline CDR1 and CDR2: SGHNT and YENEEA. The CDR3 spells CASSLGGTTRTDTQYF.

This chain uses TRBV6-1 with TRBJ1-5; there is no DNA to check the TCRdb D call of TRBD1. CDR1 is MNHNS and CDR2 is SASEGT in the germline V gene. This CDR3 has 15 amino acids. Only the protein sequence is given. This CDR3 is CASSTQTVSNQPQHF.

The chain recombines TRBV15 with TRBJ1-1. CDR1 and CDR2 (germline): LNHNV, YYDKDF (reference sequence). This CDR3 is built from 13 residues. No DNA is listed. This chain's CDR3 is CATTGPTNTEAFF.

The chain uses TRBV20-1 and TRBJ1-1. Germline CDR1 and CDR2: DFQATT and SNEGSKA (reference sequence). The CDR3 covers 7 residues. No DNA accompanies this entry. CDR3 residues: CSTKAFF.

The rearrangement links TRBV18 to TRBJ2-3; the D call from TCRdb, TRBD1, cannot be confirmed without DNA. The germline V gene has CDR1 KGHSH and CDR2 LQKENI. The length of the CDR3 is 14 residues. Only the protein sequence is given. This chain's CDR3 is CASSPGQRTDTQYF.

The V and J genes are TRBV7-2 and TRBJ2-6; TCRdb indicates TRBD2, and absent DNA this call remains unverified. This CDR3 has 17 residues. Only the protein is on record. The germline V gene encodes CDR1 SGHTA and CDR2 FQGNSA. This CDR3 reads CASSFLAGVSGANVLTF.

The V gene is TRBV18, the J gene TRBJ2-1. The CDR3 totals 16 residues. No DNA accompanies this entry. Germline-derived CDR1 and CDR2 are KGHSH and LQKENI. CDR3 amino acids: CASSRDAALLINEQFF.

According to its frequency, this clone is medium-sized. The chain links TRBV20-1 to TRBJ1-2; TCRdb calls TRBD1, which cannot be checked without DNA. The germline V gene has CDR1 DFQATT and CDR2 SNEGSKA (reference sequence). This CDR3 is built from 8 residues. No coding sequence is recorded. The CDR3 here is CRQGGYTF.